Many counts were recorded for the clone carrying this TCR beta chain. Its antigen remains unidentified. The study amplified TCR beta CDR3 regions using RNA transcripts. Second-round multiplex PCR followed a first-round RT-PCR using HTBI primers. One entry per CDR3 protein results from TCRdb running MiXCR on the multiplex PCR reads. This sample has about 700,000 distinct CDR3 sequences, with just over 40% found just once. This specimen comes from a study of Graves' ophthalmopathy and Graves' hyperthyroidism. Study as a whole: At the time of initial diagnosis and before any treatment, peripheral blood was collected.

V was pared by 6 bases and J by 2 bases, with 17 bases between. Per the germline V gene, CDR1 is LNHDA and CDR2 is SQIVND (reference sequence). The CDR3 totals 15 residues. CAS ≥3, NOSPECS ≥4, moderate-to-severe activity and duration under 3 months marked donors with ophthalmopathy. What supplied the PBMCs was 7.5 to 10 ml of fresh peripheral blood. Study results and caveats: Most expanded clonotypes from thyroid (those above 0.001 frequency) were also found in blood.

Material for sequencing was peripheral blood. This rearrangement joins TRBV19 to TRBJ2-7; D gene ambiguous. The sequence derives from an adult man with Graves' ophthalmopathy. The CDR3 here is CASRTTAGPPYEQYF. CDR3 nucleotides: TGTGCCAGTAGAACTACCGCCGGGCCTCCCTACGAGCAGTACTTC.